This TCR beta chain was recovered during a study of regulatory T cells in long-lasting Graves disease. The table lists this clonotype with a few counts. iRepertoire HTBI primers and Arm-PCR of CDR3 regions built TCR beta libraries. MiXCR, applied by TCRdb to the multiplex PCR reads, yields one record per CDR3 protein. The repertoire holds just over 600,000 distinct CDR3 sequences, less than 20% seen once, with 18% in the top ten. The CDR3 is 12 residues long. The germline V and J ends were trimmed by 5 bases and 4 bases, with 9 bases remaining between them. The germline V gene encodes CDR1 SGHRS and CDR2 YFSETQ. The time point denotes: newly diagnosed GD, antithyroid drugs for less than 3 months. The TCR library was prepared using RNA isolated from PBMCs. The authors drew 8.5 to 9.5 milliliters of peripheral blood into EDTA tubes. These same data were also listed under a study on T cells in Graves' hyperthyroidism and ophthalmopathy. That report adds: Exclusion criteria comprised uncontrolled infection, other autoimmune disease, pregnancy or lactation. Researchers found most expanded thyroid clonotypes above 0.001 in blood as well.

This TCR came from a woman aged 25 to 39 with Graves disease. The genes are TRBV5-1 and TRBJ1-2; a possible D gene is TRBD1 (6 bases). Here the sequenced sample was peripheral blood mononuclear cells (PBMCs), taken at new diagnosis, from a patient treated with antithyroid drugs. The CDR3 region is CASSTQGYGYTF. The CDR3 DNA sequence: TGCGCCAGCAGTACACAGGGCTATGGCTACACCTTC.